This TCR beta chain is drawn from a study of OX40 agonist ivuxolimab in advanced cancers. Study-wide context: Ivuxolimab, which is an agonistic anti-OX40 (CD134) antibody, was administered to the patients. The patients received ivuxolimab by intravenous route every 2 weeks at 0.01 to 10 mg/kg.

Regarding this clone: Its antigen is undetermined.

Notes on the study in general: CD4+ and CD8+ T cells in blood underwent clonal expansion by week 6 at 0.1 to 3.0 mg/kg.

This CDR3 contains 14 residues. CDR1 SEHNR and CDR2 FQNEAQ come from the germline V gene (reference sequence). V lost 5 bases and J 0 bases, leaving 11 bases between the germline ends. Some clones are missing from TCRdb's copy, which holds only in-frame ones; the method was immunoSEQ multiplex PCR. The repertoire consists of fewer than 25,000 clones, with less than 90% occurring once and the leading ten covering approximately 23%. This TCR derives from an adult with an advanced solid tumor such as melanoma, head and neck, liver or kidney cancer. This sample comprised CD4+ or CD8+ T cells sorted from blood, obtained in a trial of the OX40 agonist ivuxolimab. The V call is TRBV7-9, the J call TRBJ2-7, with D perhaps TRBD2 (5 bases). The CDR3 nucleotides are TGTGCCAGCAGCCCATCGGGGAGCTCCTACGAGCAGTACTTC. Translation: CASSPSGSSYEQYF.